Presented here are 21 T cell receptor beta chains from one specimen sequenced in a study of shared clonotypes between healthy human individuals. This table comes from immunoSEQ multiplex PCR, and its TCRdb copy is limited to in-frame clones, with some not included. This repertoire shows more than 1 million clones, about 80% found once; its top ten account for approximately 0.5%. The specimen sequenced was memory CD4+ T cells from PBMCs. Indicated subset: CD45RA-negative fraction. The receptors stem from a man aged 18 to 29 in good health. Some clones in this sample may be carry-over from other donors' samples.

This clone was seen ten or more times. The chain has TRBV7-8 and TRBJ2-2, with no clear D. With 0 bases removed from V and 1 base from J, the gap between germline ends came to 3 bases. CDR1 and CDR2 (germline): SGHVS, FQNEAQ. The CDR3 covers 14 residues. The CDR3 region is CASSLAQNTGELFF. CDR3 bases: TGTGCCAGCAGCTTAGCACAGAACACCGGGGAGCTGTTTTTT.

The genes are TRBV7-2 and TRBJ2-7; 8 bases match TRBD2. The CDR3 is 15 amino acids. Germline values: CDR1 SGHTA, CDR2 FQGNSA. V shed 3 bases and J 1 base; nucleotides not matched to a gene: 5. The CDR3 bases are TGTGCCAGCAGCTTCCAACTAGCGGAGTCCTACGAGCAGTACTTC. The encoded protein is CASSFQLAESYEQYF.

For this clone: Other DNA sequences within the sample encode an identical CDR3. The chain has TRBV6-5 and TRBJ2-2; D is ambiguous. The CDR3 covers 13 residues. V was clipped by 2 bases and J by 4 bases, with 5 bases between them. Per the germline V gene, CDR1 is MNHEY and CDR2 is SVGAGI. CDR3 bases: TGTGCCAGCAGTTACCCTTCCACCGGGGAGCTGTTTTTT. Encoded protein: CASSYPSTGELFF.

CDR3 sequence reads: CSVGPRITDTQYF. CDR3 nucleotide sequence: TGCAGCGTTGGACCTAGAATTACAGATACGCAGTATTTT. The chain combines TRBV29-1 with TRBJ2-3; D call uncertain. The V gene's germline CDR1 is SQVTM and CDR2 ANQGSEA. This CDR3 comprises 13 residues. V gave up 4 bases and J gave up 3 bases, with 11 bases separating them.

The chain uses TRBV6-5 and TRBJ2-5, with a tentative D call TRBD2 (5 bases). Deletions cut 6 bases from V and 5 bases from J, with 10 bases between. The CDR3 is 12 amino acids. Germline V CDR1 and CDR2: MNHEY, SVGAGI. As DNA, the CDR3 is TGTGCCAGCAGGTCCCCGGGGGAGACCCAGTACTTC. Its protein is CASRSPGETQYF.

The chain couples TRBV7-3 to TRBJ2-3; D is ambiguous. The V gene lost 5 bases and the J gene lost 0 bases, with 21 bases spanning the gap. Germline loops: CDR1 SGHTA, CDR2 FQGTGA. This CDR3 has 18 amino acids. CDR3 sequence (DNA): TGTGCCAGCAGCCTCTTACCCCTGTCCGTGCCTAGCACAGATACGCAGTATTTT. Residues: CASSLLPLSVPSTDTQYF.

This chain connects TRBV18 to TRBJ2-7, with 10 bases lining up with TRBD1. Germline V CDR1 and CDR2: KGHSH, LQKENI. The CDR3 contains 13 residues. J gave up 3 bases and V 8 bases, and 4 bases lay outside the gene matches. CDR3 sequence: CASRTGGDYEQYF. The CDR3 DNA sequence: TGTGCCAGCCGGACAGGGGGGGACTACGAGCAGTACTTC.

The gene calls are TRBV11-2 and TRBJ2-7; tentative D call: TRBD1 (6 bases). The germline V and J ends were trimmed by 7 bases and 4 bases, with 17 bases remaining between them. The CDR3 spans 14 residues. Germline CDR1 is SGHAT and CDR2 is FQNNGV. For the CDR3, the DNA is TGTGCCAGCAAGCCGACAGGAACCCAATACGAGCAGTACTTC. Amino acids: CASKPTGTQYEQYF. Variable domain in full (rest from reference TRBV11-2 and TRBJ2-7): EAGVAQSPRYKIIEKRQSVAFWCNPISGHATLYWYQQILGQGPKLLIQFQNNGVVDDSQLPKDRFSAERLKGVDSTLKIQPAKLEDSAVYLCASKPTGTQYEQYFGPGTRLTVT.

The chain couples TRBV11-3 to TRBJ2-5; TRBD1 is a possible D gene (5 bases). CDR1 and CDR2 from the germline V gene are SGHNT and YENEEA. The CDR3 spans 14 residues. V lost 1 base to trimming and J lost 4 bases, with 10 bases between them. The CDR3: CASSLGLGVETQYF. CDR3 DNA: TGTGCCAGCAGCTTAGGGCTAGGGGTAGAGACCCAGTACTTC. Supplemented by reference TRBV11-3 and TRBJ2-5, the full variable domain reads EAGVVQSPRYKIIEKKQPVAFWCNPISGHNTLYWYLQNLGQGPELLIRYENEEAVDDSQLPKDRFSAERLKGVDSTLKIQPAELGDSAVYLCASSLGLGVETQYFGPGTRLLVL.

This clone was recorded a few times. The chain combines TRBV13 with TRBJ2-1; D is perhaps TRBD2 (6 bases). The CDR3 is 16 amino acids. Germline V CDR1 and CDR2: PRHDT, FYEKMQ (reference sequence). The V end was cut by 5 bases, the J end by 5 bases, with 19 bases between. The CDR3: CASSQGDWSIDNEQFF. The DNA of the CDR3 is TGTGCCAGCAGCCAAGGGGACTGGTCGATTGACAATGAGCAGTTCTTC.

This clone was detected only once. The genes are TRBV18 and TRBJ2-1; no clear D. The CDR3 consists of 12 residues. Germline V CDR1 and CDR2: KGHSH, LQKENI. V lost 2 bases and J lost 5, with 4 bases in between. CDR3: CASSPENNEQFF. For the CDR3, the DNA is TGTGCCAGCTCACCAGAAAACAATGAGCAGTTCTTC.

This clone came up many times. The gene calls are TRBV11-2 and TRBJ1-3; the match to TRBD1 covers 7 bases. Per the germline V gene, CDR1 is SGHAT and CDR2 is FQNNGV. V trimming: 4 bases; J trimming: 2 bases; junction bases outside the gene matches: 5. CDR3 length equals 15 residues. Here the CDR3 reads CASSSLTGPGNTIYF. The CDR3 nucleotides are TGTGCCAGCAGCTCATTGACAGGGCCTGGAAACACCATATATTTT.

This chain connects TRBV28 to TRBJ1-5; TRBD1 agrees at 11 bases. Germline V lookup: CDR1 MDHEN, CDR2 SYDVKM. With V trimmed by 5 bases and J by 2 bases, 5 bases remained unmatched. This CDR3 comprises 16 residues. The CDR3 reads CASSPWGQGGNQPQHF. CDR3 DNA: TGTGCCAGCAGTCCTTGGGGACAGGGGGGCAATCAGCCCCAGCATTTT.

The chain joins TRBV28 to TRBJ2-1, with TRBD1 matching 7 bases. Germline V gene data show CDR1 as MDHEN and CDR2 as SYDVKM. Unmatched junction bases numbered 8, after V lost 5 bases and J lost 7 bases. The CDR3 runs to 14 residues. In nucleotides, the CDR3 is TGTGCCAGCAGTACTAACTCCAGGGGGAATGAGCAGTTCTTC. Translated: CASSTNSRGNEQFF.

The V call is TRBV7-2, the J call TRBJ2-1, with TRBD2 identical over 9 bases. CDR1 is SGHTA and CDR2 is FQGNSA in the germline V gene. V dropped 0 bases and J dropped 9; count of bases not matched to a gene: 12. The CDR3 is 17 residues long. CDR3 nucleotide sequence: TGTGCCAGCAGCTTAGCTCTGCGGCTGCGGGAGGGGAGTGAGCAGTTCTTC. It is translated as CASSLALRLREGSEQFF.

The chain carries TRBV19 and TRBJ2-4; 14 bases fit TRBD2. The CDR3 has 17 residues. Germline trimming cut 10 bases from V and 7 bases from J; bases unmatched to any gene: 15. Germline CDR1 is LNHDA and CDR2 is SQIVND (reference sequence). CDR3 bases: TGTGCCACCTCATTGGGGACTAGCGGGAGAGCGGGGAACATTCAGTACTTC. As protein: CATSLGTSGRAGNIQYF.

The V and J genes are TRBV7-9 and TRBJ2-1, with 8 bases matching TRBD2. In germline, CDR1 is SEHNR, CDR2 FQNEAQ (reference sequence). The CDR3 has 16 residues. Germline trimming cut 7 bases from V and 8 bases from J; bases unmatched to any gene: 16. Written as DNA, the CDR3 is TGTGCCAGCACCCGACGGGAGGGGCCTAGGGTTTATGAGCAGTTCTTC. This encodes CASTRREGPRVYEQFF.

The chain uses TRBV2 and TRBJ1-2; possibly TRBD1 for D (6 bases). The CDR3 length is 13 residues. V was clipped by 3 bases and J by 7 bases, with 12 bases between them. The germline V gene has CDR1 SNHLY and CDR2 FYNNEI. The CDR3 is CASSEGAPSGYTF. CDR3 DNA: TGTGCCAGCAGTGAGGGGGCCCCTAGTGGCTACACCTTC. The complete variable domain, with remaining parts taken from reference TRBV2 and TRBJ1-2, reads EPEVTQTPSHQVTQMGQEVILRCVPISNHLYFYWYRQILGQKVEFLVSFYNNEISEKSEIFDDQFSVERPDGSNFTLKIRSTKLEDSAMYFCASSEGAPSGYTFGSGTRLTVV.

The V gene is TRBV7-2, the J gene TRBJ1-3; D perhaps matches TRBD1 (6 bases). CDR1 and CDR2 (germline): SGHTA, FQGNSA. The CDR3 consists of 17 residues. Trimming cost V 3 bases and J 0 bases, with 15 bases left between them. CDR3 coding DNA: TGTGCCAGCAGCTTCTATCACAGGGCAAACTCTGGAAACACCATATATTTT. It yields the protein CASSFYHRANSGNTIYF.

As to this clone: A much larger clone differs from this one at a single base, so this may be a read error. The J gene is TRBJ2-2, the V gene TRBV4-1; TRBD2 might be the D (6 bases). Looked up from germline, CDR1 is MGHRA and CDR2 is YSYEKL. The CDR3 has 17 residues. Trimming took off 2 bases at V and 3 bases at J, with 16 bases between the two ends. This chain's CDR3 is CASSQSEAGRDTGELFF. As DNA, the CDR3 is TGCGCCAGCAGCCAAAGTGAGGCGGGACGGGACACCGGGGAGCTGTTTTTT.

The rearrangement links TRBV5-1 to TRBJ2-3, with D maybe TRBD1 (5 bases). Trimming removed 6 bases at V and 0 bases at J, with 14 bases between. This CDR3 is 15 amino acids long. Germline lookup yields CDR1 SGHRS and CDR2 YFSETQ. CDR3 sequence (DNA): TGCGCCAGCAACCCCTCTAGACAGAGCACAGATACGCAGTATTTT. Its protein is CASNPSRQSTDTQYF.